Sequencing of this T cell receptor beta chain was carried out in a study of T-cell memory formation after mild COVID-19. 5'RACE primed at constant segments yielded TCR alpha and TCR beta cDNA libraries bearing sample barcodes and UMIs. TCRdb independently ran MiXCR on the 5' RACE reads; one entry per CDR3 protein. The sample consists of 450,000 to 650,000 distinct CDR3 sequences, about a fifth of them appearing once. Trimming cost V 3 bases and J 2 bases; bases outside gene matches: 8. This CDR3 contains 16 residues. The germline gives CDR1 KGHSH, CDR2 LQKENI. The table lists this clonotype with a few counts. The antigen remains undetermined. Study-wide points: Those CD4+ clones that contracted were mainly in CM and EM (CD8+ ones in EMRA). Whether day 37 second-wave clones are SARS-CoV-2-specific was not confirmed.

This TCR derives from an adult woman who had mild COVID-19 (a few samples of this study predate the infection). Cell type and time point are not known. This chain joins TRBV18 and TRBJ1-1, with 8 bases lining up with TRBD1. Sequenced sample: PBMCs or a T cell subset sorted from them (not recorded which). The CDR3 is CASSPQKTGANTEAFF. Written as DNA, the CDR3 is TGTGCCAGCTCACCGCAGAAGACAGGGGCCAACACTGAAGCTTTCTTT.